The T cell receptor (beta chain) described here comes from a study of OX40 agonist ivuxolimab in advanced cancers. This clone was seen a few times. Using immunoSEQ multiplex PCR, the repertoire was profiled, and TCRdb retains in-frame clones only, with some absent. The data show 63,000 or so clones, approximately 80% seen once. V dropped 2 bases and J dropped 2 bases, with 13 bases sitting between them. Germline assignment: CDR1 MNHEY and CDR2 SVGAGI. This CDR3 is built from 15 residues. The chain uses TRBV6-5 and TRBJ2-7, with D possibly matching TRBD1 (6 bases). This receptor was obtained from an adult with an advanced solid tumor such as melanoma, head and neck, liver or kidney cancer. Material: CD4+ or CD8+ T cells sorted from blood, obtained in a trial of the OX40 agonist ivuxolimab. The CDR3 here is CASSYSMAGAYEQYF. Here the CDR3 DNA reads TGTGCCAGCAGTTACAGTATGGCAGGGGCCTACGAGCAGTACTTC.